The clone carrying this TCR beta chain was observed a single time. The antigen is unknown. Enrollment shut out patients with autoimmune disease history or systemic immunosuppression. This sample was taken from a study of OX40 agonist ivuxolimab in advanced cancers. Turning to the study itself: It was permissible to have had prior anti-PD-1, anti-PD-L1 or anti-CTLA-4 therapy, and around 41% had some.

CDR1 and CDR2 from the germline V gene are LNHDA and SQIVND (reference sequence). Trimming removed 4 bases at V and 0 bases at J, with 12 bases between. CDR3 length: 15 residues. Findings and caveats of the study: On average, CD8+ T cells had more expanded clones than CD4+. Among the lowest peripheral clonal expansion occurred in 0.1-3.0 mg/kg partial responders.

TCRdb's table, derived via immunoSEQ multiplex PCR, lists solely in-frame clones and lacks some. This table has about 47,000 clones, around 80% appearing once. The sample here was CD4+ or CD8+ T cells sorted from blood, taken in a trial of the OX40 agonist ivuxolimab. J is TRBJ1-2 and V is TRBV19, with TRBD1 as a possible D gene (5 bases). This TCR was sampled from an adult with an advanced solid tumor such as melanoma, head and neck, liver or kidney cancer. CDR3 nucleotide sequence: TGTGCCAGTAGTACCGGAGGGGACCCTAACTATGGCTACACCTTC. Translated, it gives CASSTGGDPNYGYTF.